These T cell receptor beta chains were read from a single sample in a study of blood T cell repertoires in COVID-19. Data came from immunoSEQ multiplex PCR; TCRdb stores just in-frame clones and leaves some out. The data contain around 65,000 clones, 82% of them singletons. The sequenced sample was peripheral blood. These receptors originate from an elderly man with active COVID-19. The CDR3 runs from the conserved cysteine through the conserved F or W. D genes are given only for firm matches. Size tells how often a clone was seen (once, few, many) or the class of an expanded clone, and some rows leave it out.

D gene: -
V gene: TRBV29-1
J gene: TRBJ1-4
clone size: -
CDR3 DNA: TGCAGCGTCCGGCAGGGGTTGAATGAAAAACTGTTTTTT
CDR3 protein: CSVRQGLNEKLFF

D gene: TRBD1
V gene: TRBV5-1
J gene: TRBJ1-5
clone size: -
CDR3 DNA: TGCGCCAGCAGCTTGGGACAGGGAGAGAATCAGCCCCAGCATTTT
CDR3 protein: CASSLGQGENQPQHF

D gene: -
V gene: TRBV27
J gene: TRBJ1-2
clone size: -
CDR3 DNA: TGTGCCAGCAGTTTGGGGGCGCGGGTACGTGGCTACACCTTC
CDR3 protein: CASSLGARVRGYTF

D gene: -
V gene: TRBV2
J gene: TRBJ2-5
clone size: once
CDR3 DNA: TGTGCCACAGACAGGCCTCAAGAGACCCAGTACTTC
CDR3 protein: CATDRPQETQYF

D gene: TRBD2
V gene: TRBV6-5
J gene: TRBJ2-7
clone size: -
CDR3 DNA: TGTGCCAGCAGTTACTCTAGCGGGAGGATCCACGAGCAGTACTTC
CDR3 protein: CASSYSSGRIHEQYF

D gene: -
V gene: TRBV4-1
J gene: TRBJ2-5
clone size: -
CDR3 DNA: TGCGCCAGCAGCCAACAGGAACAAGAGACCCAGTACTTC
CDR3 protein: CASSQQEQETQYF

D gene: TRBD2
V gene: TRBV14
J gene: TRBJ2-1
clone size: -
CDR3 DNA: TGTGCCAGCAGCCAATATAGGACTAGCGCCTACAATGAGCAGTTCTTC
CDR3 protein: CASSQYRTSAYNEQFF

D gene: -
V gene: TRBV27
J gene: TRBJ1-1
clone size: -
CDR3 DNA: TGTGCCAGCAGTTTAACAGGGTGGGCGAACACTGAAGCTTTCTTT
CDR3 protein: CASSLTGWANTEAFF

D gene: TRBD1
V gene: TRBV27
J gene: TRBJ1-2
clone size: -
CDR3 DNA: TGTGCCAGCAGTTTATTTGGACAGGGGAACGGCTACACCTTC
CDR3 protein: CASSLFGQGNGYTF

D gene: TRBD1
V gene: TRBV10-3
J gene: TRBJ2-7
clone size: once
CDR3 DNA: TGTGCCATCAGTGAGACGCCGGGACAGGGGGGGCTCGAGCAGTACTTC
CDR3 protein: CAISETPGQGGLEQYF

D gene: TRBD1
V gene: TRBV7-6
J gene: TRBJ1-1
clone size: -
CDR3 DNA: TGTGCCAGCAGCTTAGGGACAGGAGGACGGGACACTGAAGCTTTCTTT
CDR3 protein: CASSLGTGGRDTEAFF

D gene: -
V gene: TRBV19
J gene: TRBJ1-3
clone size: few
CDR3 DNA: TGTGCCAGTAGTATCGACTCCGGCTCTGGAAACACCATATATTTT
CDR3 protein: CASSIDSGSGNTIYF

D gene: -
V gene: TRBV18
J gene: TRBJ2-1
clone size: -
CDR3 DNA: TGTGCCAGCTCACCAGTTCTGTCACTAGTTTACAATGAGCAGTTCTTC
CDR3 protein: CASSPVLSLVYNEQFF

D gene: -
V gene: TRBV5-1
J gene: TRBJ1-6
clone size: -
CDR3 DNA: TGCGCCAGCAGCCCCAGTGATTCACCCCTCCACTTT
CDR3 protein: CASSPSDSPLHF

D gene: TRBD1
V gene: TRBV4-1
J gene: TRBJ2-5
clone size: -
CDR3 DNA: TGCGCCAGCAGCCAAGGGGTCGGGACAGGTCAAGAGACCCAGTACTTC
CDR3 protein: CASSQGVGTGQETQYF

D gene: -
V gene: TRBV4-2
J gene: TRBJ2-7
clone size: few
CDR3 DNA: TGTGCCAGCAGCCAAGATCTACCGGGATTCTACGAGCAGTACTTC
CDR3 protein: CASSQDLPGFYEQYF

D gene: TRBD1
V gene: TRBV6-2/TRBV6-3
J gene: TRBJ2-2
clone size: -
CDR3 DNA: TGTGCCAGCAGTTACGGCAGGGGGATTAACACCGGGGAGCTGTTTTTT
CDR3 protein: CASSYGRGINTGELFF

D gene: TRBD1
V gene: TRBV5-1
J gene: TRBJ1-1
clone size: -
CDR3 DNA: TGCGCCAGCAGCGGAACAGGGGGCACGAACACTGAAGCTTTCTTT
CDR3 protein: CASSGTGGTNTEAFF

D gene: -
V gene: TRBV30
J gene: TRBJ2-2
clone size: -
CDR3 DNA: TGTGCCTGGAGTGTGTTTCCGGCGGCGGACACCCGTTTGGGGAATACCGGGGAGCTGTTTTTT
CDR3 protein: CAWSVFPAADTRLGNTGELFF

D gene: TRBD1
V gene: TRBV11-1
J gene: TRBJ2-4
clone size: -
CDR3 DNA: TGTGCCAGCAAAGAAGGACAGGGAGGAAACATTCAGTACTTC
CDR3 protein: CASKEGQGGNIQYF

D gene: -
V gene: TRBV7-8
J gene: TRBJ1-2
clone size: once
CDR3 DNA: TGTGCCAGCAGCCCTAGGGGGGGAAACTATGGCTACACCTTC
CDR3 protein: CASSPRGGNYGYTF

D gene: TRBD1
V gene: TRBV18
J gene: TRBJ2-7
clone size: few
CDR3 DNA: TGTGCCAGCTCAGAGACAGGGGGCGGTCTTGGCGAGCAGTACTTC
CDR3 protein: CASSETGGGLGEQYF

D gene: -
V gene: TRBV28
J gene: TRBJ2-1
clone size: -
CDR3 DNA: TGTGCCAGCAGTGCCATCCGGTCCTCGGGAAACTCCTACAATGAGCAGTTCTTC
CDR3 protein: CASSAIRSSGNSYNEQFF